A single sample is the source of the 27 T cell receptor beta chains below, sequenced in a study of blood T cell repertoires in COVID-19 (TCRdb year 2020). Library preparation used the immunoSEQ multiplex PCR assay. TCRdb carries this immuneACCESS record with in-frame sequences only. Its versions omit some clonotypes, under half of them owing to an unresolved V gene in the studies checked, with the rest unexplained. The sample table shows fewer than 250,000 clones, and approximately 81% are seen once. Over 9.5% of the sample lies in the top ten. Input material: peripheral blood. Receptors originate from a woman aged 80 or over with COVID-19, enrolled during active disease.

The chain recombines TRBV24-1 with TRBJ1-5, with D uncertain. Germline CDR1 is KGHDR and CDR2 is SFDVKD. The CDR3 contains 16 residues. The germline V and J ends were trimmed by 4 bases and 0 bases, with 12 bases remaining between them. CDR3 coding DNA: TGTGCCACCAGTGAAGGAAGACGGGATAGCAATCAGCCCCAGCATTTT. This encodes CATSEGRRDSNQPQHF.

This clone is a singleton in its sample. This chain joins TRBV27 and TRBJ2-2, with TRBD1 matching over 9 bases. The V gene end was trimmed by 6 bases and the J gene end by 4 bases; junction bases not matched to a gene: 6. Germline assignment: CDR1 MNHEY and CDR2 SMNVEV (reference sequence). The CDR3 spans 15 residues. The CDR3 DNA reads TGTGCCAGCAGGTCCTCGACAGGGGGCACCGGGGAGCTGTTTTTT. Its translation: CASRSSTGGTGELFF.

This clone has just one count. The chain employs TRBV5-1 and TRBJ2-2; D is possibly TRBD1 (5 bases). CDR1 is SGHRS, CDR2 YFSETQ, per germline. CDR3 length equals 14 residues. V was trimmed by 3 bases and J by 5 bases, leaving 11 bases between them. This chain's CDR3 is CASSSVQGTGELFF. DNA of the CDR3: TGCGCCAGCAGCTCCGTTCAGGGAACCGGGGAGCTGTTTTTT.

V is TRBV28 and J is TRBJ2-7; 9 bases line up with TRBD1. The CDR3 extends over 13 amino acids. Germline assignment: CDR1 MDHEN and CDR2 SYDVKM. CDR3: CASGTGSYYEQYF. CDR3 in DNA: TGTGCTTCCGGGACAGGGTCGTACTACGAGCAGTACTTC.

This clone has a handful of counts. The chain uses TRBV5-1 and TRBJ2-7, with D unresolved. V was cut by 2 bases and J by 0 bases, with 15 bases left in between. The germline V gene encodes CDR1 SGHRS and CDR2 YFSETQ. This CDR3 has 16 amino acids. The CDR3 bases are TGCGCCAGCAGCTTTAGCTTCGGGTCGAGCTCCTACGAGCAGTACTTC. It specifies CASSFSFGSSSYEQYF. The full variable domain, rest sourced from reference TRBV5-1 and TRBJ2-7, is KAGVTQTPRYLIKTRGQQVTLSCSPISGHRSVSWYQQTPGQGLQFLFEYFSETQRNKGNFPGRFSGRQFSNSRSEMNVSTLELGDSALYLCASSFSFGSSSYEQYFGPGTRLTVT.

The V gene is TRBV7-2, the J gene TRBJ1-5; 9 nucleotides match TRBD1. Germline V CDR1 and CDR2: SGHTA, FQGNSA. This CDR3 has 16 amino acids. Trimming took 5 bases from V and 7 from J; bases not matched to a gene: 12. CDR3 in DNA: TGTGCCAGCAGCCCCATGACACAGGGGGCAGGACAGCCCCAGCATTTT. It specifies CASSPMTQGAGQPQHF.

This rearrangement joins TRBV10-3 to TRBJ1-1; no firm D call. The length of the CDR3 is 15 residues. V was clipped by 2 bases and J by 0 bases, with 10 bases between them. Germline V gene lookup returns CDR1 ENHRY and CDR2 SYGVKD. CDR3 nucleotides: TGTGCCATCAGTGAGACAGCACATTTGAACACTGAAGCTTTCTTT. Protein sequence: CAISETAHLNTEAFF.

This sequence joins TRBV7-2 and TRBJ2-7; D not resolved. CDR1 is SGHTA, CDR2 FQGNSA, per germline. The CDR3 loop spans 13 amino acids. V lost 6 bases, J lost 1 base, and 10 bases lay in between. CDR3 in DNA: TGTGCCAGCAGGCCTAAGTCGTCCTACGAGCAGTACTTC. Translation gives CASRPKSSYEQYF.

V usage is TRBV7-2 and J usage is TRBJ2-5, with D maybe TRBD2 (5 bases). The CDR3 contains 13 residues. CDR1 SGHTA and CDR2 FQGNSA come from the germline V gene. V was pared by 1 base and J by 2 bases, with 5 bases between. This CDR3 reads CASSLERQETQYF. The CDR3 DNA reads as TGTGCCAGCAGCTTAGAGCGGCAAGAGACCCAGTACTTC.

The V and J genes are TRBV4-1 and TRBJ2-1, with 8 bases lining up with TRBD2. Germline trimming cut 4 bases from V and 9 bases from J; bases unmatched to any gene: 11. CDR1 MGHRA and CDR2 YSYEKL come from the germline V gene. The CDR3 loop spans 15 amino acids. The CDR3, as DNA: TGCGCCAGCAGCCCTATAGCGGGGCTGGGACGTGAGCAGTTCTTC. Translation: CASSPIAGLGREQFF.

The chain carries TRBV7-2 and TRBJ2-1, with D possibly TRBD1 on 6 matching bases. In germline, CDR1 is SGHTA, CDR2 FQGNSA. V lost 4 bases, J lost 11 bases, and 18 bases lay in between. The CDR3 is 14 residues long. The CDR3 nucleotides read TGTGCCAGCAGCTCAGGGGCCCTTGGTAATCAGCAGTTCTTC. Its translation is CASSSGALGNQQFF.

This clone was picked up one time. The chain is built from TRBV5-1 and TRBJ2-7; TRBD1 aligns across 8 bases. Germline CDR1 and CDR2: SGHRS and YFSETQ. The V segment lost 5 bases and the J segment 9 bases; nucleotides outside the gene matches: 7. The length of the CDR3 is 12 residues. The CDR3 loop is CASRQDRAGQYF. Written as DNA, the CDR3 is TGCGCCAGCAGACAGGACAGGGCGGGGCAGTACTTC.

This chain links TRBV5-1 with TRBJ1-3; TRBD1 aligns across 8 bases. The germline gives CDR1 SGHRS, CDR2 YFSETQ. J was trimmed by 0 bases and V by 0 bases; bases with no gene match: 8. The CDR3 is 18 residues long. This CDR3 is CASSLGGTGVSSGNTIYF. The CDR3 DNA is TGCGCCAGCAGCTTGGGAGGGACAGGAGTTAGCTCTGGAAACACCATATATTTT. Complete variable domain (other parts from reference TRBV5-1 and TRBJ1-3): KAGVTQTPRYLIKTRGQQVTLSCSPISGHRSVSWYQQTPGQGLQFLFEYFSETQRNKGNFPGRFSGRQFSNSRSEMNVSTLELGDSALYLCASSLGGTGVSSGNTIYFGEGSWLTVV.

The chain couples TRBV5-6 to TRBJ1-3; a possible D gene is TRBD1 (6 bases). Germline V CDR1 and CDR2: SGHDT, YYEEEE. The CDR3 covers 15 residues. The V and J ends lost 4 bases and 3 bases respectively, with 14 bases between them. Here the CDR3 reads CASSRHRTVGNTIYF. The CDR3 DNA is TGTGCCAGCAGCCGGCACCGGACAGTTGGAAACACCATATATTTT.

This clone was counted between two and nine times. The chain is built from TRBV4-1 and TRBJ1-1; no reliable D call. The V gene lost 4 bases and the J gene lost 1 base, with 13 bases spanning the gap. Germline values: CDR1 MGHRA, CDR2 YSYEKL. The CDR3 spans 15 residues. This chain's CDR3 is CASSPWHAKNTEAFF. The DNA of the CDR3 is TGCGCCAGCAGCCCCTGGCACGCCAAGAACACTGAAGCTTTCTTT.

The chain combines TRBV21-1 with TRBJ2-7; TRBD1, as called in the table, went unchecked against the DNA. TRBV21-1 is labeled a pseudogene. There are 13 residues in the CDR3. CDR3 DNA: TGTGCCAGCAGCAAAAGTGCAGGGATTGGGCAGTACGTC. Its protein is CASSKSAGIGQYV.

The chain joins TRBV2 to TRBJ1-3, with 10 bases identical to TRBD1. V lost 8 bases to trimming and J lost 2 bases; unmatched junction nucleotides: 0. Per the germline V gene, CDR1 is SNHLY and CDR2 is FYNNEI. The CDR3 is made up of 13 amino acids. CDR3 in DNA: TGTGCCAGCGGGACAGGGGCTGGAAACACCATATATTTT. As protein: CASGTGAGNTIYF. The full variable domain, rest sourced from reference TRBV2 and TRBJ1-3, is EPEVTQTPSHQVTQMGQEVILRCVPISNHLYFYWYRQILGQKVEFLVSFYNNEISEKSEIFDDQFSVERPDGSNFTLKIRSTKLEDSAMYFCASGTGAGNTIYFGEGSWLTVV.

The gene calls are TRBV18 and TRBJ1-1; 10 positions agree with TRBD1. The J segment lost 9 bases and the V segment lost 8 bases, leaving 6 bases of the junction unmatched. Germline V gives CDR1 KGHSH, CDR2 LQKENI. There are 12 residues in the CDR3. The CDR3 loop reads CASLEDRGKAFF. CDR3 coding DNA: TGTGCCAGCCTAGAGGACAGGGGGAAAGCTTTCTTT.

The CDR3 protein is CASSLGTGFSDTQYF. The CDR3 nucleotides read TGTGCCAGCAGTTTAGGGACAGGGTTTTCAGATACGCAGTATTTT. The chain recombines TRBV28 with TRBJ2-3, with 9 bases matching TRBD1. V lost 2 bases and J lost 4; bases outside the gene matches: 4. This CDR3 spans 15 amino acids. Germline V gene sequence: CDR1 MDHEN, CDR2 SYDVKM.

The gene calls are TRBV13 and TRBJ1-6, with D tentatively TRBD1 (6 bases). The V end was cut by 5 bases, the J end by 5 bases, with 13 bases between. CDR1 is PRHDT, CDR2 FYEKMQ, per germline (reference sequence). The CDR3 loop spans 15 amino acids. The CDR3: CASSPGDTDNSPLHF. CDR3 DNA: TGTGCCAGCAGCCCCGGGGACACTGATAATTCACCCCTCCACTTT.

This chain joins TRBV7-2 and TRBJ2-2, with 8 positions matching TRBD2. This CDR3 is 14 amino acids long. Germline values: CDR1 SGHTA, CDR2 FQGNSA. V dropped 4 bases and J dropped 14; count of bases not matched to a gene: 12. As DNA, the CDR3 is TGTGCCAGCAGCTCCCCGGGGAAAGCGGGGGCCCTGTTTTTT. It yields the protein CASSSPGKAGALFF.

Worth noting for this clone: The junction departs from germline at one end; a sequencing error may be responsible. The chain links TRBV6-5 to TRBJ1-2; a weak D match, TRBD1 (5 bases). The CDR3 is 11 residues long. In germline, CDR1 is MNHEY, CDR2 SVGAGI. CDR3 in amino acids: CASSTTGDGCF. The CDR3 DNA is TGTGCCAGCAGCACAACAGGAGACGGCTGCTTC.

The chain uses TRBV12-2 and TRBJ2-3; the table's D call, TRBD2, has no DNA check behind it. TRBV12-2 is flagged as a pseudogene. CDR3 length: 21 residues. The CDR3 DNA reads as TGTGCAAGTCGTTCCGAAGGCGTTGGGACTAGCGGGATCACTAGCACAGATACGCAGTATTTT. It encodes CASRSEGVGTSGITSTDTQYF.

CDR3 protein: CASSLAGTSNEKLFF. CDR3 sequence (DNA): TGCGCCAGCAGCTTGGCCGGGACTTCCAATGAAAAACTGTTTTTT. The chain is built from TRBV5-1 and TRBJ1-4; a possible D gene is TRBD1 (5 bases). Per germline, CDR1 SGHRS and CDR2 YFSETQ. This CDR3 is built from 15 residues. V lost 0 bases and J lost 5, with 11 bases in between.

This chain uses TRBV6-5 with TRBJ2-7; 9 bases map to TRBD2. The trim removed 9 bases at V and 0 bases at J, leaving 9 bases unmatched. The CDR3 extends over 15 amino acids. Germline V CDR1 and CDR2: MNHEY, SVGAGI. The CDR3 sequence is CASSSGGTTSYEQYF. The CDR3 bases are TGTGCCAGTTCCAGCGGGGGGACGACCTCCTACGAGCAGTACTTC.

The rearrangement links TRBV7-8 to TRBJ2-7; D possibly corresponds to TRBD2 (6 bases). The CDR3 spans 14 residues. CDR1 and CDR2 from the germline V gene are SGHVS and FQNEAQ. V lost 3 bases and J 5 bases, leaving 14 bases between the germline ends. CDR3 loop: CASSLLIGGDEQYV. CDR3 bases: TGTGCCAGCAGCTTGCTTATCGGGGGAGACGAGCAGTACGTC.

The chain employs TRBV27 and TRBJ1-1, with D possibly being TRBD1 (6 bases). Germline loops: CDR1 MNHEY, CDR2 SMNVEV (reference sequence). V was pared by 0 bases and J by 5 bases, with 10 bases between. CDR3 length: 14 amino acids. CDR3 in amino acids: CASSLSDRNTEAFF. The CDR3 DNA reads TGTGCCAGCAGTTTATCGGACAGAAATACTGAAGCTTTCTTT.